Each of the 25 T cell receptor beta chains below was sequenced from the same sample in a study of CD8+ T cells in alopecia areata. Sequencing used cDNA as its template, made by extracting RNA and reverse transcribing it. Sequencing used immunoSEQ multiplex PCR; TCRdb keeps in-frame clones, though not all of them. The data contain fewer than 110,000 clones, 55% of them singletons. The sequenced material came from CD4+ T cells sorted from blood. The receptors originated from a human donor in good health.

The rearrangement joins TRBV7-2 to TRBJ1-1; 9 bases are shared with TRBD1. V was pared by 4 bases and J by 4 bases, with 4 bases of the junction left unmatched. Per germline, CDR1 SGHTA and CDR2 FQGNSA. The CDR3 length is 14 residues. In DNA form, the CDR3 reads TGTGCCAGCAGCTCCGGACAGGGGAGCACTGAAGCTTTCTTT. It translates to CASSSGQGSTEAFF. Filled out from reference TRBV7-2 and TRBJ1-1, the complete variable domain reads GAGVSQSPSNKVTEKGKDVELRCDPISGHTALYWYRQSLGQGLEFLIYFQGNSAPDKSGLPSDRFSAERTGGSVSTLTIQRTQQEDSAVYLCASSSGQGSTEAFFGQGTRLTVV.

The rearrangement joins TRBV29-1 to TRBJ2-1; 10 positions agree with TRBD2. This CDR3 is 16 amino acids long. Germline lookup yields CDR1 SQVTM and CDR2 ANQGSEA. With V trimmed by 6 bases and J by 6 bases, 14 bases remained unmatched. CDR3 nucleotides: TGCAGCGTGGAGAAGCGGGGGGGCAGGGACAGCAATGAGCAGTTCTTC. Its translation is CSVEKRGGRDSNEQFF.

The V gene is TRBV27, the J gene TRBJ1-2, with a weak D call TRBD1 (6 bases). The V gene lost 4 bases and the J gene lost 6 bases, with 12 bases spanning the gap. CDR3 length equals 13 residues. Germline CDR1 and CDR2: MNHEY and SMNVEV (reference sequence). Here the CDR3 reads CASSSGVLHGYTF. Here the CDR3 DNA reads TGTGCCAGCAGTTCAGGGGTTTTACATGGCTACACCTTC.

The CDR3 spells CASSPLQGYYGYTF. The CDR3 DNA reads TGTGCCAGCAGCCCCCTCCAGGGGTACTATGGCTACACCTTC. The rearrangement links TRBV5-4 to TRBJ1-2; TRBD1 is a possible D gene (6 bases). This CDR3 comprises 14 residues. V lost 4 bases and J 3 bases, leaving 13 bases between the germline ends. Germline CDR1 SGHNT, CDR2 YYREEE (reference sequence).

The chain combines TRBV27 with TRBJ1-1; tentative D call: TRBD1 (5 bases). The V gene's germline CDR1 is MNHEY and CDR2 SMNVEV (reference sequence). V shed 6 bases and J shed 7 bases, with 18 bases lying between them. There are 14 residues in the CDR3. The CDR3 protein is CASRTQGYGSEAFF. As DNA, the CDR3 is TGTGCCAGCAGGACCCAGGGTTACGGTAGTGAAGCTTTCTTT.

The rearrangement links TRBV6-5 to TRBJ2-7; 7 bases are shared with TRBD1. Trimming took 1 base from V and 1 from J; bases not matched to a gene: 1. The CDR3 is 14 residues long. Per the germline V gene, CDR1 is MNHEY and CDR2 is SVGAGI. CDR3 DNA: TGTGCCAGCAGTTACTTGACAGGGTCCTACGAGCAGTACTTC. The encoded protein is CASSYLTGSYEQYF.

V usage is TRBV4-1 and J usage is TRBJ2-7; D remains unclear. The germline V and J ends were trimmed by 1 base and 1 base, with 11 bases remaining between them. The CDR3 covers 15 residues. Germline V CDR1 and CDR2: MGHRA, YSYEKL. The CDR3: CASSQVRVSSYEQYF. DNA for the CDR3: TGCGCCAGCAGCCAAGTAAGGGTCTCATCCTACGAGCAGTACTTC.

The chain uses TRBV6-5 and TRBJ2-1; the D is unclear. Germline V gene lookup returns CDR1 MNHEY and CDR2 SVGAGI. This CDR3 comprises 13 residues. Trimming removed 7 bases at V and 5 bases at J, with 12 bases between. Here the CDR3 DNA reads TGTGCCAGCACCCCCGGGCTGAACAATGAGCAGTTCTTC. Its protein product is CASTPGLNNEQFF.

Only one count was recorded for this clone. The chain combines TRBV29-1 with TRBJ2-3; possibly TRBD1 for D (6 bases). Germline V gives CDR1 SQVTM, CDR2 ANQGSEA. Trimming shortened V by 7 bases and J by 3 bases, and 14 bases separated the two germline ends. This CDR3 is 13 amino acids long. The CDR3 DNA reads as TGCAGCGCGAGGGGTCAGGGGACAGATACGCAGTATTTT. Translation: CSARGQGTDTQYF.

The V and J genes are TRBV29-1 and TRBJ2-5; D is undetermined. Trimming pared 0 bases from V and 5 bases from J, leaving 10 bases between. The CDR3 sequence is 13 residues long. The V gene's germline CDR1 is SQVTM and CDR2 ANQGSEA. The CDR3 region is CSVEDQPDETQYF. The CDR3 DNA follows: TGCAGCGTTGAAGATCAGCCGGACGAGACCCAGTACTTC.

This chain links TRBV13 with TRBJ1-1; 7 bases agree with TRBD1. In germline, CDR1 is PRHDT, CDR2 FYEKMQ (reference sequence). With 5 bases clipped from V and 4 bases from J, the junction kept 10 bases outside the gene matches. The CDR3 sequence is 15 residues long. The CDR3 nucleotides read TGTGCCAGCAGCCCCTGGGGACAGTTGGTCACTGAAGCTTTCTTT. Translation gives CASSPWGQLVTEAFF. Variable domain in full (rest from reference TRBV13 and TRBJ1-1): AAGVIQSPRHLIKEKRETATLKCYPIPRHDTVYWYQQGPGQDPQFLISFYEKMQSDKGSIPDRFSAQQFSDYHSELNMSSLELGDSALYFCASSPWGQLVTEAFFGQGTRLTVV.

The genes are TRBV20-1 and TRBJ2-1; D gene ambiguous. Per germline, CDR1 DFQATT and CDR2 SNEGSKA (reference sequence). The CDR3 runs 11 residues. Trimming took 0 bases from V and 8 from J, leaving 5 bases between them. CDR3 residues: CSARDWDEQFF. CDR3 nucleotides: TGCAGTGCTAGAGATTGGGATGAGCAGTTCTTC.

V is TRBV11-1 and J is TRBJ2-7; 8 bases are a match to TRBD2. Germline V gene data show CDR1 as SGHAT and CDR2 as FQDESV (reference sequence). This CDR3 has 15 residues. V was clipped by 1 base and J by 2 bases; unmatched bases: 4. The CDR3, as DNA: TGTGCCAGCAGCTTAGACGGGGGGGACACCTACGAGCAGTACTTC. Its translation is CASSLDGGDTYEQYF.

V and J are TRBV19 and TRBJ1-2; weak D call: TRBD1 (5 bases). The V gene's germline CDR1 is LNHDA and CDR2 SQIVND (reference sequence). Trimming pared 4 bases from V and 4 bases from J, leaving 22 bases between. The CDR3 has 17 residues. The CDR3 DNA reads TGTGCCAGTAGTAAGGACGGGGACCCTAAAGCGGGCTATGGCTACACCTTC. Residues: CASSKDGDPKAGYGYTF.

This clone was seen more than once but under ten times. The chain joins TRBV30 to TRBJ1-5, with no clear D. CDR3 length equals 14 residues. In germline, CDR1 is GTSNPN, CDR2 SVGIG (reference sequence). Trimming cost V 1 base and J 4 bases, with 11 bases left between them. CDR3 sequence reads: CAWSARIPNQPQHF. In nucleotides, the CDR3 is TGTGCCTGGAGTGCCAGGATTCCGAATCAGCCCCAGCATTTT.

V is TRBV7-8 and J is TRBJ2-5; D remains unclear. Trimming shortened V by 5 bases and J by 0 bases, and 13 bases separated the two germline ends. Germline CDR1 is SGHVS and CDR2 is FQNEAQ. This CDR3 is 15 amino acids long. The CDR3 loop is CASSLNGRNQETQYF. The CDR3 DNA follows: TGTGCCAGCAGCCTGAACGGACGGAACCAAGAGACCCAGTACTTC.

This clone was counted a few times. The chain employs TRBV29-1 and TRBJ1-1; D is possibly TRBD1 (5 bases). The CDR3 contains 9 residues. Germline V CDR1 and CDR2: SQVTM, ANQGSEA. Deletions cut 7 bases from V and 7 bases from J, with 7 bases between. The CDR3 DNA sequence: TGCAGCGGGGGCAGTGAAGCTTTCTTT. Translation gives CSGGSEAFF.

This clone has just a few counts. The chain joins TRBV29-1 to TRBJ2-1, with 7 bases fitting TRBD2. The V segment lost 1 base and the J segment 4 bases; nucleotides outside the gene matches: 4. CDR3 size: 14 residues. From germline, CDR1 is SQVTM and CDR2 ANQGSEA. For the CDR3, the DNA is TGCAGCGTTGAAGTCAAGCGGGGTTACAATGAGCAGTTCTTC. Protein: CSVEVKRGYNEQFF.

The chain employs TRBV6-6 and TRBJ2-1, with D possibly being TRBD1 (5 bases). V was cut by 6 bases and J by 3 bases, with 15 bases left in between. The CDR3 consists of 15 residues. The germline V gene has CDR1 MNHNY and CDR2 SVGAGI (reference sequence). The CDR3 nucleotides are TGTGCCAGCAGCCCTCAGGGTCCCCACTACAATGAGCAGTTCTTC. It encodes CASSPQGPHYNEQFF.

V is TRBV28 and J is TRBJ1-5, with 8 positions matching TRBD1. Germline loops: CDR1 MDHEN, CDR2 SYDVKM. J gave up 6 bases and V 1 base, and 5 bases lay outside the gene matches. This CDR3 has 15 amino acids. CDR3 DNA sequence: TGTGCCAGCAGTTTATCGGACAGGGACGCTCAGCCCCAGCATTTT. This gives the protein CASSLSDRDAQPQHF.

This CDR3 reads CSSSRPGADEQFF. CDR3 coding DNA: TGCAGCTCGAGCCGGCCGGGGGCGGATGAGCAGTTCTTC. The V call is TRBV29-1, the J call TRBJ2-1; either TRBD1 or TRBD2 may fit D (6 bases each). Germline V gene data show CDR1 as SQVTM and CDR2 as ANQGSEA. Trimming shortened V by 8 bases and J by 8 bases, and 19 bases separated the two germline ends. The CDR3 loop spans 13 amino acids.

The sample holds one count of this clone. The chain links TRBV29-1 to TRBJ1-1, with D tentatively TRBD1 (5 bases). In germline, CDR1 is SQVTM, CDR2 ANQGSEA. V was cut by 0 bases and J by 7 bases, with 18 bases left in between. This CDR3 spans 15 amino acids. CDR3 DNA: TGCAGCGTTGAAGATCGGATTGGGCGGGGGGGTGAAGCTTTCTTT. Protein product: CSVEDRIGRGGEAFF.

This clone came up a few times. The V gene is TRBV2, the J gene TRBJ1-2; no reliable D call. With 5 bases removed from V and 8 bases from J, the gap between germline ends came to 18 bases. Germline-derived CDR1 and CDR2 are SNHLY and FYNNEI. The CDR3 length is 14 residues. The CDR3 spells CASSQNGEANGYTF. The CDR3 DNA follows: TGTGCCAGCAGTCAAAACGGGGAGGCGAACGGCTACACCTTC.

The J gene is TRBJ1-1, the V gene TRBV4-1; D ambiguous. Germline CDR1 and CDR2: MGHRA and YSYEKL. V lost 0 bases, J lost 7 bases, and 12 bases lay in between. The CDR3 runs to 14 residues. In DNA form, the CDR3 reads TGCGCCAGCAGCCAAGATCAGAGTGTAAGTGAAGCTTTCTTT. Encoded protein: CASSQDQSVSEAFF.

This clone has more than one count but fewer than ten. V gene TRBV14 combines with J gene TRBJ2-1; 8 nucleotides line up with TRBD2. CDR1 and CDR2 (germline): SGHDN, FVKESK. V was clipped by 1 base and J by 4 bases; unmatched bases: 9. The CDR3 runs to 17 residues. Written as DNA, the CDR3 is TGTGCCAGCAGCCAAGCGTCCGGGGGGGCCGGGTACAATGAGCAGTTCTTC. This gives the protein CASSQASGGAGYNEQFF. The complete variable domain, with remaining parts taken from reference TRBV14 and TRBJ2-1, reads EAGVTQFPSHSVIEKGQTVTLRCDPISGHDNLYWYRRVMGKEIKFLLHFVKESKQDESGMPNNRFLAERTGGTYSTLKVQPAELEDSGVYFCASSQASGGAGYNEQFFGPGTRLTVL.